Listed below are T cell receptor beta chains from one sample, sequenced in a study of OX40 agonist ivuxolimab in advanced cancers. TCRdb's copy holds only in-frame clones and misses some; the assay was immunoSEQ multiplex PCR. In the table there are about 67,000 clones, about 87% of which are singletons. The sample consisted of CD4+ or CD8+ T cells sorted from blood, taken in a trial of the OX40 agonist ivuxolimab. Source of these receptors: an adult with an advanced solid tumor such as melanoma, head and neck, liver or kidney cancer. Each CDR3 is given with its conserved first and last residue. The order of the fields is CDR3 DNA, CDR3 protein, clone size, D gene, V gene, J gene. A D gene is named only where the DNA matches it firmly. Size is stated for part of the rows, as once, few or many counts, or as a class when the clone is expanded.

DNA: TGTGCCACTAACCAGGGGCTCATGAACACTGAAGCTTTCTTT
CDR3: CATNQGLMNTEAFF
size: once
D: NA
V: TRBV19
J: TRBJ1-1

DNA: TGTGCCAGCAGCCACGGGACTAGCGGGAACCTAGATACGCAGTATTTT
CDR3: CASSHGTSGNLDTQYF
size: NA
D: TRBD2
V: TRBV7-3
J: TRBJ2-3

DNA: TGTGCCAGCAGGACCGGGACTAGCGGTGGCGAGCAGTTCTTC
CDR3: CASRTGTSGGEQFF
size: NA
D: TRBD2
V: TRBV2
J: TRBJ2-1

DNA: TGTGCCAGCAGCTTGGCCACGGCGGGTGAGCAGTTCTTC
CDR3: CASSLATAGEQFF
size: NA
D: NA
V: TRBV5-6
J: TRBJ2-1

DNA: TGTGCCAGCAGCTGGGGACTAGCGGGTAATGAGCAGTTCTTC
CDR3: CASSWGLAGNEQFF
size: few
D: TRBD2
V: TRBV11-3
J: TRBJ2-1

DNA: TGTGCCAGTGGGGCGAATATGAACACTGAAGCTTTCTTT
CDR3: CASGANMNTEAFF
size: NA
D: NA
V: TRBV7-3
J: TRBJ1-1

DNA: TGTGCCAGCAGCTTTTTCCCCGTTGGGGGGAATGAAAAACTGTTTTTT
CDR3: CASSFFPVGGNEKLFF
size: NA
D: NA
V: TRBV7-2
J: TRBJ1-4

DNA: TGTGCCAGCAGTTTGGTAGGGTCTACCCTCCACTTT
CDR3: CASSLVGSTLHF
size: medium-sized
D: NA
V: TRBV28
J: TRBJ1-6

DNA: TGTGCCAGCACCTACAGCACAGATACGCAGTATTTT
CDR3: CASTYSTDTQYF
size: NA
D: NA
V: TRBV11-2
J: TRBJ2-3

DNA: TGTGCCAGCAGAAAAGGTACGGGTAACATTCAGTACTTC
CDR3: CASRKGTGNIQYF
size: few
D: NA
V: TRBV27
J: TRBJ2-4

DNA: TGTGCCAGCAGTTTCTGGGCTAGCGGTACAGATACGCAGTATTTT
CDR3: CASSFWASGTDTQYF
size: NA
D: TRBD2
V: TRBV27
J: TRBJ2-3

DNA: TGTGCCAGCAGCTTAACCGGTGACACTGAAGCTTTCTTT
CDR3: CASSLTGDTEAFF
size: NA
D: NA
V: TRBV7-3
J: TRBJ1-1

DNA: TGTGCCAGCAGCACGGACAGGGGGACCGGGGAGCTGTTTTTT
CDR3: CASSTDRGTGELFF
size: NA
D: TRBD1
V: TRBV7-3
J: TRBJ2-2

DNA: TGTGCCAGCAGCCCGGGACAGTCAAGCAATCAGCCCCAGCATTTT
CDR3: CASSPGQSSNQPQHF
size: NA
D: TRBD1
V: TRBV9
J: TRBJ1-5

DNA: TGTGCCAGCCTAACGGGACAGGGGGATACTGAAGCTTTCTTT
CDR3: CASLTGQGDTEAFF
size: NA
D: TRBD1
V: TRBV6-6
J: TRBJ1-1

DNA: TGTGCCAGCAGCTCGACAGGTTTAGCCTACGAGCAGTACTTC
CDR3: CASSSTGLAYEQYF
size: NA
D: NA
V: TRBV9
J: TRBJ2-7

DNA: TGTGCCAGCTCAGAGGGGGCGCGGTCTGGGGCCAACGTCCTGACTTTC
CDR3: CASSEGARSGANVLTF
size: NA
D: TRBD1
V: TRBV18
J: TRBJ2-6

DNA: TGTGCCAGCAGCCTCGGGATGGGACAGCCCTATGGCTACACCTTC
CDR3: CASSLGMGQPYGYTF
size: once
D: TRBD1
V: TRBV11-1
J: TRBJ1-2

DNA: TGTGCCAGCAGCGTAGCAGCGGGAGGGCCACGGGGTGAGCAGTTCTTC
CDR3: CASSVAAGGPRGEQFF
size: NA
D: TRBD2
V: TRBV9
J: TRBJ2-1

DNA: TGCGCCAGCAGCCAAGTACTCGGGGCCAAAAACATTCAGTACTTC
CDR3: CASSQVLGAKNIQYF
size: NA
D: NA
V: TRBV4-1
J: TRBJ2-4

DNA: TGTGCCAGCAGCTTGGGTGATAATTCACCCCTCCACTTT
CDR3: CASSLGDNSPLHF
size: NA
D: NA
V: TRBV5-4
J: TRBJ1-6

DNA: TGTGCCAGCAGCTTGCCCCCAATAGGGGTAAGTTCCTACGAGCAGTACTTC
CDR3: CASSLPPIGVSSYEQYF
size: once
D: NA
V: TRBV5-4
J: TRBJ2-7

DNA: TGTGCCAGCAGCGAGGCCCTGGGCACTGAAGCTTTCTTT
CDR3: CASSEALGTEAFF
size: few
D: NA
V: TRBV9
J: TRBJ1-1

DNA: TGTGCCAGCAGTTACGGGACAGGGGGCCGAGGCTACACCTTC
CDR3: CASSYGTGGRGYTF
size: NA
D: TRBD1
V: TRBV6-5
J: TRBJ1-2

DNA: TGTGCCAGCTCCCAGGACAGCCGGAACACCGGGGAGCTGTTTTTT
CDR3: CASSQDSRNTGELFF
size: NA
D: NA
V: TRBV18
J: TRBJ2-2

DNA: TGTGCCAGCAGCTTAGTGAGCAGTTACACTGAAGCTTTCTTT
CDR3: CASSLVSSYTEAFF
size: few
D: NA
V: TRBV7-2
J: TRBJ1-1

DNA: TGTGCCAGCTCACCACAGGGGACTTCTGGAAACACCATATATTTT
CDR3: CASSPQGTSGNTIYF
size: few
D: NA
V: TRBV18
J: TRBJ1-3

DNA: TGTGCCACCAGCGCTAACAGACAGGGCGAAAAACTGTTTTTT
CDR3: CATSANRQGEKLFF
size: NA
D: TRBD1
V: TRBV15
J: TRBJ1-4

DNA: TGCGCCAGCAGCCACGGGACAGGGTCCTACGAGCAGTACTTC
CDR3: CASSHGTGSYEQYF
size: NA
D: TRBD1
V: TRBV5-1
J: TRBJ2-7

DNA: TGTGCCATCACGGGGGGAATCTATGGCTACACCTTC
CDR3: CAITGGIYGYTF
size: NA
D: NA
V: TRBV10-3
J: TRBJ1-2

DNA: TGTGCCAGCAGCCAAGATCGATCGGCCCGGGACAGGGCTCTCTACGAGCAGTACTTC
CDR3: CASSQDRSARDRALYEQYF
size: NA
D: TRBD1
V: TRBV4-2
J: TRBJ2-7

DNA: TGTGCCTGGAGTGCTGTCCCCGGTTCTGGAAACACCATATATTTT
CDR3: CAWSAVPGSGNTIYF
size: NA
D: NA
V: TRBV30
J: TRBJ1-3

DNA: TGTGCCATCAGTGAAGGAGGCAGTGGAGAGACCCAGTACTTC
CDR3: CAISEGGSGETQYF
size: NA
D: NA
V: TRBV10-3
J: TRBJ2-5

DNA: TGTGCCAGCAGCTTAGTGTCTGGGGAAGAGACCCAGTACTTC
CDR3: CASSLVSGEETQYF
size: once
D: NA
V: TRBV11-2
J: TRBJ2-5

DNA: TGTGCCTGGAGTGTAGGGCTAGCGGACACCGGGGAGCTGTTTTTT
CDR3: CAWSVGLADTGELFF
size: NA
D: TRBD2
V: TRBV30
J: TRBJ2-2

DNA: TGTGCCAGCAGCGTAGCGCAGGGCGGCACAGATACGCAGTATTTT
CDR3: CASSVAQGGTDTQYF
size: NA
D: NA
V: TRBV9
J: TRBJ2-3

DNA: TGTGCCAGCAGCTCACCGGGACAGGGGGCGCGGGGCTACACCTTC
CDR3: CASSSPGQGARGYTF
size: NA
D: TRBD1
V: TRBV7-2
J: TRBJ1-2

DNA: TGCGCCAGCAGCTTGGACAGGTCCACCGGGGAGCTGTTTTTT
CDR3: CASSLDRSTGELFF
size: NA
D: NA
V: TRBV5-1
J: TRBJ2-2

DNA: TGTGCCATCAGTGAGAGGGGGAATACTGAAGCTTTCTTT
CDR3: CAISERGNTEAFF
size: NA
D: NA
V: TRBV10-3
J: TRBJ1-1

DNA: TGTGCCAGCAGCGTAGCGGGAGGGGCCTACAATGAGCAGTTCTTC
CDR3: CASSVAGGAYNEQFF
size: NA
D: TRBD2
V: TRBV6-5
J: TRBJ2-1

DNA: TGTGCCAGCAGTCAGCAGGGGCATGAAAAACTGTTTTTT
CDR3: CASSQQGHEKLFF
size: NA
D: NA
V: TRBV27
J: TRBJ1-4

DNA: TGTGCCAGCTCACACGGGGTTAACACTGAAGCTTTCTTT
CDR3: CASSHGVNTEAFF
size: NA
D: NA
V: TRBV18
J: TRBJ1-1

DNA: TGTGCCAGCAGTCCTGAGGCGACAGCGGGAACGCGGGAGCAGTACTTC
CDR3: CASSPEATAGTREQYF
size: few
D: TRBD2
V: TRBV7-2
J: TRBJ2-7

DNA: TGCGCCAGCAGTGACTTGGTAGCGGGAGATGGAAACGAGCAGTACTTC
CDR3: CASSDLVAGDGNEQYF
size: NA
D: TRBD2
V: TRBV10-2
J: TRBJ2-7

DNA: TGTGCCAGCAGCGGGGGGGCCCTACGCGGGAACCCCGGGGAGCTGTTTTTT
CDR3: CASSGGALRGNPGELFF
size: NA
D: NA
V: TRBV9
J: TRBJ2-2